This T cell receptor beta chain was retrieved from a study of blood T cell repertoires in COVID-19. Study as a whole: The samples span acute and convalescent COVID-19 from the United States, Italy and Spain. The cDNA or gDNA used as material had been derived from T cells, B-cell-depleted T cells, or PBMCs.

This CDR3 region has 16 residues. The germline V gene encodes CDR1 SGHAT and CDR2 FQNNGV. Deletions cut 1 base from V and 4 bases from J, with 13 bases between. Study processing details: Amplification of reference gene primers was used by the study to estimate nucleated cell counts. Sequencing was performed with immunoSEQ multiplex PCR; in TCRdb, only in-frame clones are kept and a portion is missing. That table supplies the V and J calls and clone size; D and trimming were determined from the DNA. Found here are around 200,000 clones, roughly 90% of them singletons; the top ten hold about 0.59%. The sequencing sample was made of peripheral blood. The chain uses TRBV11-2 and TRBJ2-2; possibly TRBD1 for D (5 bases). The TCR was taken from a man aged 45-60 years with acute or convalescent COVID-19. The CDR3 protein is CASSLVRGQGTGELFF. CDR3 DNA: TGTGCCAGCAGCTTAGTTCGAGGTCAGGGCACCGGGGAGCTGTTTTTT.